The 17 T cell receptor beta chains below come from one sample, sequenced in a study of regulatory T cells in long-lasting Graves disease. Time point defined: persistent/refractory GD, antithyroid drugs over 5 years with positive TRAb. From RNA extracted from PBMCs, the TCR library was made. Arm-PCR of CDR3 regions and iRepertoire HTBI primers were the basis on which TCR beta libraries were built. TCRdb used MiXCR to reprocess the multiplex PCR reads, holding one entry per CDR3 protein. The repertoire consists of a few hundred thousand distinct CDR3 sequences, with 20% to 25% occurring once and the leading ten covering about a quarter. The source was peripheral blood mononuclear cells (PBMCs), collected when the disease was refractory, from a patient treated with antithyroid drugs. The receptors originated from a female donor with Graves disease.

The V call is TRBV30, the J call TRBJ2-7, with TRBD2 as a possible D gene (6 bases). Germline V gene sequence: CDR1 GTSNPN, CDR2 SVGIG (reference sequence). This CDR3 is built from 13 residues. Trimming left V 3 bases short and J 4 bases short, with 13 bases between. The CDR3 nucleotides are TGTGCCTGGAGCGCCGGGAGTATTTACGAGCAGTACTTC. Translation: CAWSAGSIYEQYF. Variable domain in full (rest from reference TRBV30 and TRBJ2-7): SQTIHQWPATLVQPVGSPLSLECTVEGTSNPNLYWYRQAAGRGLQLLFYSVGIGQISSEVPQNLSASRPQDRQFILSSKKLLLSDSGFYLCAWSAGSIYEQYFGPGTRLTVT.

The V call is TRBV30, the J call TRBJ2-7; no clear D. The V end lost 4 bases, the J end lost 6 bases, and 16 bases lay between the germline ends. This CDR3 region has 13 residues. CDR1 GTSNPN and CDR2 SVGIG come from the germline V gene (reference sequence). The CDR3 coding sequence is TGTGCCTGGAATCCAGGTAGAGCTGCCGAGCAGTACTTC. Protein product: CAWNPGRAAEQYF. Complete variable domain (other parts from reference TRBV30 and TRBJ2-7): SQTIHQWPATLVQPVGSPLSLECTVEGTSNPNLYWYRQAAGRGLQLLFYSVGIGQISSEVPQNLSASRPQDRQFILSSKKLLLSDSGFYLCAWNPGRAAEQYFGPGTRLTVT.

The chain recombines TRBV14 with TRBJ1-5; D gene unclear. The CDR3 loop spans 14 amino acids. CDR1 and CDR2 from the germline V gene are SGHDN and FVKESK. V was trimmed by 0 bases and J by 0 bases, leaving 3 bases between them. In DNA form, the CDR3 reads TGTGCCAGCAGCCAAGATATTAGCAATCAGCCCCAGCATTTT. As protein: CASSQDISNQPQHF.

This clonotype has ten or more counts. In DNA form, the CDR3 reads TGTGCCAGCAGTATCCGGACAGGGGAGTTGGTTGGCTACACCTTC. It encodes CASSIRTGELVGYTF. The chain has TRBV28 and TRBJ1-2; 9 bases match TRBD1. This CDR3 comprises 15 residues. Germline V CDR1 and CDR2: MDHEN, SYDVKM. V was pared by 5 bases and J by 7 bases, with 11 bases of the junction left unmatched.

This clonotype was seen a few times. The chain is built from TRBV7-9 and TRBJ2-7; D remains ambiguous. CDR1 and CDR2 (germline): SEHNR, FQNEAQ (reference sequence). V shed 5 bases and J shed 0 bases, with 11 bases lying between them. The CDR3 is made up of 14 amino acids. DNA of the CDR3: TGTGCCAGCAGCCGATCGGCGAGCTCCTACGAGCAGTACTTC. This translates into CASSRSASSYEQYF. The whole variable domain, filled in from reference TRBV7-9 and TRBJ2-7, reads DTGVSQNPRHKITKRGQNVTFRCDPISEHNRLYWYRQTLGQGPEFLTYFQNEAQLEKSRLLSDRFSAERPKGSFSTLEIQRTEQGDSAMYLCASSRSASSYEQYFGPGTRLTVT.

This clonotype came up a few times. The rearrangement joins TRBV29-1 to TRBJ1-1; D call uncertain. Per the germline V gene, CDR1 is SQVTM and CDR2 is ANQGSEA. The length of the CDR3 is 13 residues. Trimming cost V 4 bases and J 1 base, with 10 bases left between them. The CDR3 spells CSVVPEANTEAFF. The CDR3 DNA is TGCAGCGTTGTTCCCGAGGCGAACACTGAAGCTTTCTTT.

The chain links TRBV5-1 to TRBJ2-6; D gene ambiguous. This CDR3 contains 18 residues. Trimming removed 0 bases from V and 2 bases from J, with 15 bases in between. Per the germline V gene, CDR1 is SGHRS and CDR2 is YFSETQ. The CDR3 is CASSLDGSRGTGANVLTF. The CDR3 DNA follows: TGCGCCAGCAGCTTGGACGGCAGCCGTGGAACTGGGGCCAACGTCCTGACTTTC. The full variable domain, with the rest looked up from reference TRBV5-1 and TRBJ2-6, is KAGVTQTPRYLIKTRGQQVTLSCSPISGHRSVSWYQQTPGQGLQFLFEYFSETQRNKGNFPGRFSGRQFSNSRSEMNVSTLELGDSALYLCASSLDGSRGTGANVLTFGAGSRLTVL.

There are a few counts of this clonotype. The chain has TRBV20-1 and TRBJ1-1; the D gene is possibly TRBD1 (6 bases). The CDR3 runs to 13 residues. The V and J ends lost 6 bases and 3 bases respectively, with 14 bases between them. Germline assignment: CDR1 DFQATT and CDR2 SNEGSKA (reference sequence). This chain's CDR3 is CSAGGGSDTEAFF. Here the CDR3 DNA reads TGCAGTGCAGGGGGGGGCTCGGACACTGAAGCTTTCTTT.

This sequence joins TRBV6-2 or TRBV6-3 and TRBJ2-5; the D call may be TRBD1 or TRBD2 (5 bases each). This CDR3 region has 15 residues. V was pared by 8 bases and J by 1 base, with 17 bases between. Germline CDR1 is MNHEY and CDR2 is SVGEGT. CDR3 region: CASGYPGRVQETQYF. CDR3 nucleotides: TGTGCCAGCGGATACCCAGGGCGGGTCCAAGAGACCCAGTACTTC.

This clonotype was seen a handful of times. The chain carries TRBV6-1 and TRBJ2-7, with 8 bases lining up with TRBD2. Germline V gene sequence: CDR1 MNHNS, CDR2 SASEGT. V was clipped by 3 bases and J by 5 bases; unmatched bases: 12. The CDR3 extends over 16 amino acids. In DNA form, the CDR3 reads TGTGCCAGCAGTGATACTCCCGGGACTAGTAGAAACGAGCAGTACTTC. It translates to CASSDTPGTSRNEQYF.

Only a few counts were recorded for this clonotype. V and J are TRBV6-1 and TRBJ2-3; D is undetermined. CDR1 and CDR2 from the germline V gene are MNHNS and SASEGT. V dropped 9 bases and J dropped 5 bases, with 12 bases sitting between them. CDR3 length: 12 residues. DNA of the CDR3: TGTGCCAGTTCTAGGGTTCAAGATACGCAGTATTTT. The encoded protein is CASSRVQDTQYF.

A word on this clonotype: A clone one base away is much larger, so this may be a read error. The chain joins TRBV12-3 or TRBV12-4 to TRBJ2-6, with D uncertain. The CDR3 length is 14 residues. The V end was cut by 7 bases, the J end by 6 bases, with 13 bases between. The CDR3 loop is CASKSWSEANVLTF. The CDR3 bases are TGTGCCAGCAAATCTTGGTCGGAGGCCAACGTCCTGACTTTC.

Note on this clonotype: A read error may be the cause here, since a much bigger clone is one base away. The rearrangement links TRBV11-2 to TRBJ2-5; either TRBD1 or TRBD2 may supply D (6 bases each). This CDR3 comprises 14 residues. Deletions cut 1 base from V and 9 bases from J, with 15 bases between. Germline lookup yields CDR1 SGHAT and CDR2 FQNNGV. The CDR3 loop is CASSLVAKGEAQYF. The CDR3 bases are TGTGCCAGCAGCTTAGTGGCAAAGGGGGAGGCCCAGTACTTC.

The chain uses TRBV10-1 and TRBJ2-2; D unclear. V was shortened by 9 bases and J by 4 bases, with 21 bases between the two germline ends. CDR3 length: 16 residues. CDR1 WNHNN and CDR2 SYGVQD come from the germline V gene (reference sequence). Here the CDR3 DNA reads TGCGCCAGGAAAAGGGCAGGACGGAGAGCCACCGGGGAGCTGTTTTTT. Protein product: CARKRAGRRATGELFF.

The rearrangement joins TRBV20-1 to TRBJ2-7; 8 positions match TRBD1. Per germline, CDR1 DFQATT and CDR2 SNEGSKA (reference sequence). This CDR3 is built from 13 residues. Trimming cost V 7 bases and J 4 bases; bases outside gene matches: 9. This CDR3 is CSVVGRGRYEQYF. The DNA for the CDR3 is TGCAGTGTCGTCGGCAGGGGGCGGTACGAGCAGTACTTC.

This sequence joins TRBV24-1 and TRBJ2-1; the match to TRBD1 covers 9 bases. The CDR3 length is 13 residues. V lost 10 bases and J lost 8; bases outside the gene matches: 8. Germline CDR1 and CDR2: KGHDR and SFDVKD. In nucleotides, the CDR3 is TGTGCCACTTCGGGACAGGGTCTCCATGAGCAGTTCTTC. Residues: CATSGQGLHEQFF.

The CDR3 nucleotides are TGCGCCAGCAGCCAAGGGCACTTTAACGGTGAAGCTTTCTTT. This codes for CASSQGHFNGEAFF. This chain uses TRBV4-1 with TRBJ1-1, with D unclear. Trimming took 1 base from V and 7 from J, leaving 13 bases between them. This CDR3 region has 14 residues. CDR1 and CDR2 (germline): MGHRA, YSYEKL.